This T cell receptor beta chain came from a study of cytomegalovirus exposure and HLA in healthy donors. Germline-derived CDR1 and CDR2 are MNHEY and SMNVEV (reference sequence). CDR3 size: 16 residues. V lost 6 bases, J lost 2 bases, and 17 bases lay in between. The assay was immunoSEQ multiplex PCR, and TCRdb's table has in-frame clones only and misses some. The sample lists 200,000 or so clones, about 79% occurring once. The material sequenced was PBMCs. The chain carries TRBV27 and TRBJ2-1; tentatively, D is TRBD2 (6 bases). The TCR sequence derives from a woman aged 25-40 years in good health and CMV-seropositive. The CDR3 protein is CASSLIPGAAYNEQFF. In DNA, the CDR3 is TGTGCCAGCAGCCTTATTCCGGGAGCGGCCTACAATGAGCAGTTCTTC.